The rows below give T cell receptor beta chains drawn from one sample of a study of blood T cell repertoires in COVID-19. The protocol was immunoSEQ multiplex PCR, while the TCRdb copy is restricted to in-frame clones and leaves out a portion. The table includes tens of thousands of clones, 75% to 85% detected once. The specimen was peripheral blood. The receptors stem from a man between 60 and 75 years old with acute or convalescent COVID-19. Both conserved end residues are trimmed from each CDR3. Clone size appears in some rows only: once, few, many, or a class for an expanded clone.

>TRBJ2-1|TRBV18|once
ASSLAGTSAFNEQF
>TRBJ1-2|TRBV28|NA
ASSLGGIPIYGYT
>TRBJ2-7|TRBV20-1|NA
SASPGTSGRYEQY
>TRBJ1-2|TRBV6-5|few
ASTSRQLNYGYT
>TRBJ2-3|TRBV2|NA
ASSTRTSGSTDTQY
>TRBJ1-3|TRBV5-4|NA
ASSHQGTNTIY
>TRBJ2-1|TRBV18|NA
ASSPTGTGGYNEQF
>TRBJ2-3|TRBV2|few
ASSAGLAGDSTDTQY
>TRBJ2-2|TRBV12-3/TRBV12-4|once
ASSPTGAHKLF
>TRBJ2-1|TRBV5-5|once
ASSLGTGAYNEQF
>TRBJ2-1|TRBV7-9|NA
ASSASGGGNEQF
>TRBJ2-3|TRBV6-4|NA
ASSVKDRNRWDTDTQY
>TRBJ1-1|TRBV9|NA
ASSPRGNTEAF
>TRBJ1-1|TRBV2|NA
ASSPRGVLNTEAF
>TRBJ2-3|TRBV2|NA
ASSTGGLGTDTQY
>TRBJ1-3|TRBV5-1|NA
ASSPTAGARGNTIY
>TRBJ1-4|TRBV3-1/TRBV3-2|NA
ASSQGTSARF
>TRBJ2-1|TRBV11-2|NA
ASSPSLGGNLGNEQF